This TCR beta chain originates from a study of vaccination and CD4 T cells after COVID-19. Study in general: Following dose two, a median around 70 days (range 14 to 241) passed before post-vaccine samples were taken.

As for treatment: approximately 11-day PBMC culture with coronavirus spike peptide pools or control peptides (ViraFEST assay). This clonotype has a handful of counts. Its matching antigen is unknown. The Oncomine TCR Beta short-read assay was what sequenced the DNA obtained from cultured CD4+ T cells. CD4+ T cells were cultured, and genomic DNA was extracted from them. TCRdb used MiXCR to reprocess the PCR reads, holding one entry per CDR3 protein. This sample has more than 9,000 distinct CDR3 sequences, with around two fifths found just once. The specimen sequenced was cultured CD4+ T cells from blood. The sequence derives from a human donor with COVID-19.

The CDR3 loop reads CASSLAAGTNTGELFF. CDR3 nucleotides: TGTGCCAGCAGCTTGGCAGCGGGGACGAACACCGGGGAGCTGTTTTTT. V is TRBV5-4 and J is TRBJ2-2; TRBD2 matches 7 bases. The CDR3 spans 16 residues. Germline CDR1 and CDR2: SGHNT and YYREEE (reference sequence). The junction had 2 bases not matched to a gene; V was cut back by 0 bases and J by 0 bases.